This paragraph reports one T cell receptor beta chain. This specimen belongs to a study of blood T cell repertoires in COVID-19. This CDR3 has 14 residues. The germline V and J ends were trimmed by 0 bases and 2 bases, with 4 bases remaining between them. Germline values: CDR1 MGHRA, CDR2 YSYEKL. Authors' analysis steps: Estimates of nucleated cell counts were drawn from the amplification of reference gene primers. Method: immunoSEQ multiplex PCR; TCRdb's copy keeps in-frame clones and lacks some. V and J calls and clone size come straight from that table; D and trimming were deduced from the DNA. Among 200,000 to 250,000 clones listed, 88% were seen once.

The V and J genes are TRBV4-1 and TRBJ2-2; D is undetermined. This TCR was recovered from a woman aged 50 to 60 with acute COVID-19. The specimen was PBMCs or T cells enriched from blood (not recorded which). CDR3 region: CASSQDINTGELFF. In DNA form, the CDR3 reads TGCGCCAGCAGCCAAGATATCAACACCGGGGAGCTGTTTTTT.